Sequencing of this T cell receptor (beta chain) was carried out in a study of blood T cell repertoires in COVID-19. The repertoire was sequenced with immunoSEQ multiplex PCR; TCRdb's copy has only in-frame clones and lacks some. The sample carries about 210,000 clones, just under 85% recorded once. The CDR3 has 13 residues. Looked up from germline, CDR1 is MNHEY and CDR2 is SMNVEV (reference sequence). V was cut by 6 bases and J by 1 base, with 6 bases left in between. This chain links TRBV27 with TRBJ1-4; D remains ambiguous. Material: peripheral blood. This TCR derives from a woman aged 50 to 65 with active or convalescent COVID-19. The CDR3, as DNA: TGTGCCAGCAGGAGAGGAACTAATGAAAAACTGTTTTTT. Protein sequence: CASRRGTNEKLFF.